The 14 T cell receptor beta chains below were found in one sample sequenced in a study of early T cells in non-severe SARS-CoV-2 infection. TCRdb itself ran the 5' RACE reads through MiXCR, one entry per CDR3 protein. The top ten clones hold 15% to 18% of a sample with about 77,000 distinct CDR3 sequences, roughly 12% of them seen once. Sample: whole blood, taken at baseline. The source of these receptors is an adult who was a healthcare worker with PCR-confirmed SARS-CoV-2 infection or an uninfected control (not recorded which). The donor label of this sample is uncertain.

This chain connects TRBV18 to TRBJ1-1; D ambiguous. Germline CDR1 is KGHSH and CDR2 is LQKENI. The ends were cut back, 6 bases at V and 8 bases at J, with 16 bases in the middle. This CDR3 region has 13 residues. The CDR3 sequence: CASSPPGFPEAFF. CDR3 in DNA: TGTGCCAGCTCCCCCCCAGGATTTCCAGAAGCTTTCTTT.

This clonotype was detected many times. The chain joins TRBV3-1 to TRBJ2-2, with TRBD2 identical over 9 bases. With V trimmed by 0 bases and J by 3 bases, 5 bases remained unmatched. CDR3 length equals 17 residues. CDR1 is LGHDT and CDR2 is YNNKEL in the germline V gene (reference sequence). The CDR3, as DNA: TGTGCCAGCAGCCAAGATAGGCGGGGGGGCGACACCGGGGAGCTGTTTTTT. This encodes CASSQDRRGGDTGELFF.

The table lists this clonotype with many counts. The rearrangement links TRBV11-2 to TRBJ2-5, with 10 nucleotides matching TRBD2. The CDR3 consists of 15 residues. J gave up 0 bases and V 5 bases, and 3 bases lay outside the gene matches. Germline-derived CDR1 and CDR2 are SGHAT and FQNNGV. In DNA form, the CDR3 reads TGTGCCAGCAGCGGGACTAGCGTGTACCAAGAGACCCAGTACTTC. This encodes CASSGTSVYQETQYF. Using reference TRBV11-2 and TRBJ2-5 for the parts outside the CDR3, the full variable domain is EAGVAQSPRYKIIEKRQSVAFWCNPISGHATLYWYQQILGQGPKLLIQFQNNGVVDDSQLPKDRFSAERLKGVDSTLKIQPAKLEDSAVYLCASSGTSVYQETQYFGPGTRLLVL.

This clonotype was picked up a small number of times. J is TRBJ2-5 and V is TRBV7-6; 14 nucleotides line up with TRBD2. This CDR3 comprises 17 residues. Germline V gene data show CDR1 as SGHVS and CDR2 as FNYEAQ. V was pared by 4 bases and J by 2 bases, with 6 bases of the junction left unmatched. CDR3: CASSSGLAGGPQETQYF. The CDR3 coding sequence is TGTGCCAGCAGCTCCGGACTAGCGGGGGGACCTCAAGAGACCCAGTACTTC.

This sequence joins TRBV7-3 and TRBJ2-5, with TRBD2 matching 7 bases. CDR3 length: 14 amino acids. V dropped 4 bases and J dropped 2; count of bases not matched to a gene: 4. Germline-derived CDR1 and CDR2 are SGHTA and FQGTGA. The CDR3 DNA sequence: TGTGCCAGCAGCTGGACTAGTCATCAAGAGACCCAGTACTTC. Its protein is CASSWTSHQETQYF.

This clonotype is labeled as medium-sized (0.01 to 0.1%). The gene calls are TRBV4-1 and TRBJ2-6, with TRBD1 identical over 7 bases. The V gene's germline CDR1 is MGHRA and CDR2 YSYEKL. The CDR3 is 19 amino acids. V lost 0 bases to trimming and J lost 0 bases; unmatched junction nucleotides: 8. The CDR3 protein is CASSQDPGQSSSGANVLTF. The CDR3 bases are TGCGCCAGCAGCCAAGATCCGGGACAGAGCAGCTCTGGGGCCAACGTCCTGACTTTC.

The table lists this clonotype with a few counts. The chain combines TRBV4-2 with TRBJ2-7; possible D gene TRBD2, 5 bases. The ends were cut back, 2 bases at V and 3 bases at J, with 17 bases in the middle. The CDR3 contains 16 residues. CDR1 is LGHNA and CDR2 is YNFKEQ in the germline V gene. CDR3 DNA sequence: TGTGCCAGCAGCCAACCGCAACTAGGCAAGAGCTACGAGCAGTACTTC. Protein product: CASSQPQLGKSYEQYF.

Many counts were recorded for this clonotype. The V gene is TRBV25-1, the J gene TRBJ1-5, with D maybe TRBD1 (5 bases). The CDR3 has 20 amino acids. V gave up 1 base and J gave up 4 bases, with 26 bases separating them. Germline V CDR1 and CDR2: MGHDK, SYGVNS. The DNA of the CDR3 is TGTGCCAGCAGTGAATTTTTTTCCCATCTGGTGACAGCCAAAAATCAGCCCCAGCATTTT. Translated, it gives CASSEFFSHLVTAKNQPQHF. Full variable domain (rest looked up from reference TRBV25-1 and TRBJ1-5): EADIYQTPRYLVIGTGKKITLECSQTMGHDKMYWYQQDPGMELHLIHYSYGVNSTEKGDLSSESTVSRIRTEHFPLTLESARPSHTSQYLCASSEFFSHLVTAKNQPQHFGDGTRLSIL.

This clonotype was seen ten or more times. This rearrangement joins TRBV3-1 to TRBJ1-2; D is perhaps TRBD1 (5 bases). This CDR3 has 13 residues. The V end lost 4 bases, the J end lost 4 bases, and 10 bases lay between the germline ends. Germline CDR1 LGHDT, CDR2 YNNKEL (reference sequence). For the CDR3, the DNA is TGTGCCAGCAGCCGGGGGAGCTCCTATGGCTACACCTTC. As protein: CASSRGSSYGYTF. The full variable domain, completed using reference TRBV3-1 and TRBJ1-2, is DTAVSQTPKYLVTQMGNDKSIKCEQNLGHDTMYWYKQDSKKFLKIMFSYNNKELIINETVPNRFSPKSPDKAHLNLHINSLELGDSAVYFCASSRGSSYGYTFGSGTRLTVV.

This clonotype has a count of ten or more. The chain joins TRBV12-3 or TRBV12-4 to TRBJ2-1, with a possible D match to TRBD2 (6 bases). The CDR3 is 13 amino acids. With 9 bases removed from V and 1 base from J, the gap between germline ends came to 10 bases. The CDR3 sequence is CASRELSYNEQFF. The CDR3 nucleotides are TGTGCCAGTCGGGAGCTGTCCTACAATGAGCAGTTCTTC.

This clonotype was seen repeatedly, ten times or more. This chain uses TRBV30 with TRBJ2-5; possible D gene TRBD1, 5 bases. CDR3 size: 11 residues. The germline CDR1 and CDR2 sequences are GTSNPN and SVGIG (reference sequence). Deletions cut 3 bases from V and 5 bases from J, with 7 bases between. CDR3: CAWRKGETQYF. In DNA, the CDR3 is TGTGCCTGGAGGAAGGGGGAGACCCAGTACTTC.

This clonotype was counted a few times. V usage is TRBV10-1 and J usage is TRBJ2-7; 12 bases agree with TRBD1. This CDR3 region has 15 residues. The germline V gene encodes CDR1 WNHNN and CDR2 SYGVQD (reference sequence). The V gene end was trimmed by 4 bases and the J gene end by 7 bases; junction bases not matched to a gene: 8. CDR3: CASSARDRGPWEQYF. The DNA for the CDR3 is TGCGCCAGCAGTGCCCGGGACAGGGGGCCGTGGGAGCAGTACTTC.

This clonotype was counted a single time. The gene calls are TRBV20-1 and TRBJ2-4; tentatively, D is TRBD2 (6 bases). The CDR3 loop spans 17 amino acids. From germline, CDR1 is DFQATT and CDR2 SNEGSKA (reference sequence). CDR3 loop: CSPPPMREGLDKNIQYF. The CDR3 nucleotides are TGCAGCCCACCCCCAATGCGGGAAGGCCTCGACAAAAACATTCAGTACTTC.

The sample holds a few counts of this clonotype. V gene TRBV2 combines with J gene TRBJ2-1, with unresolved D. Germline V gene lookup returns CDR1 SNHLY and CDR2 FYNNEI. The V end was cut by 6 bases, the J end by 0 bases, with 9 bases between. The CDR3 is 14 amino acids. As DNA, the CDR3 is TGTGCCAGCAGGCCCGGCCCCTCCTACAATGAGCAGTTCTTC. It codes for CASRPGPSYNEQFF.